Below, 2 T cell receptor beta chains from the same sample are listed, as sequenced in a study of shared T cell receptors in the human thymus. Produced via immunoSEQ multiplex PCR; TCRdb's table is partial and in-frame only. The data contain about 380,000 clones, roughly 94% of them seen just once; the ten biggest clones take up roughly 0.021%. The sequencing sample was made of thymocytes. Receptors originate from a human donor.

This clone was seen a few times. Other DNA sequences in this specimen translate into the identical CDR3. The chain recombines TRBV11-2 with TRBJ1-1; D not certain. This CDR3 region has 13 residues. Germline CDR1 and CDR2: SGHAT and FQNNGV. V lost 3 bases, J lost 3 bases, and 8 bases lay in between. CDR3 loop: CASSLGRDTEAFF. CDR3 DNA: TGTGCCAGCAGCTTGGGCCGGGACACTGAAGCTTTCTTT.

On this clone itself: Different DNA sequences within this sample yield the same CDR3. This chain uses TRBV6-5 with TRBJ2-3, with 7 bases identical to TRBD1. CDR1 is MNHEY, CDR2 SVGAGI, per germline. V lost 0 bases and J lost 1; bases outside the gene matches: 4. The CDR3 consists of 16 residues. The CDR3 DNA reads as TGTGCCAGCAGTTACTCGAGACAGGGTGGCACAGATACGCAGTATTTT. It translates to CASSYSRQGGTDTQYF.